These 16 T cell receptor beta chains originate from one sample sequenced in a study of T cells after yellow fever vaccination. TCRdb called the 5' RACE reads again in MiXCR, with one record for every CDR3 protein. This table has approximately 510,000 distinct CDR3 sequences, about a fifth appearing once. Here the sequenced sample was PBMCs, taken approximately 20 days after the first yellow fever vaccination. The receptor source for this set is a man between 18 and 35 years old who received the YFV17D yellow fever vaccine.

The CDR3 sequence is CASSLESPGGLNTEAFF. The CDR3 DNA sequence: TGTGCCAGCAGCTTAGAAAGCCCAGGGGGACTGAACACTGAAGCTTTCTTT. V and J are TRBV11-2 and TRBJ1-1; 7 bases are shared with TRBD1. This CDR3 spans 17 amino acids. Germline lookup yields CDR1 SGHAT and CDR2 FQNNGV. V shed 0 bases and J 0 bases; nucleotides not matched to a gene: 7.

This clonotype has only a few counts. The V call is TRBV7-2, the J call TRBJ2-7, with 8 nucleotides matching TRBD1. CDR3 length: 14 residues. J lost 4 bases, V lost 5 bases, and 7 bases had no gene match. Germline V gives CDR1 SGHTA, CDR2 FQGNSA. DNA of the CDR3: TGTGCCAGCAGCGCCCGACAGGGGAGGTACGAGCAGTACTTC. It translates to CASSARQGRYEQYF.

This chain links TRBV3-1 with TRBJ1-1; 7 bases fit TRBD1. V gave up 0 bases and J gave up 0 bases; unmatched junction bases: 1. The CDR3 runs to 15 residues. Germline V lookup: CDR1 LGHDT, CDR2 YNNKEL (reference sequence). The CDR3 here is CASSQEGQLNTEAFF. Here the CDR3 DNA reads TGTGCCAGCAGCCAAGAGGGACAGTTGAACACTGAAGCTTTCTTT.

The sample holds a few counts of this clonotype. The CDR3 nucleotides are TGCGCCAGCAGCCCCGCGGGGGGCGGGGGGGGTAAAGAGACCCAGTACTTC. Translation: CASSPAGGGGGKETQYF. The rearrangement joins TRBV4-3 to TRBJ2-5; 9 nucleotides match TRBD2. This CDR3 comprises 17 residues. After removal of 4 bases from V and 3 bases from J, the junction contained 12 bases not matched to a gene. The germline V gene has CDR1 LGHNA and CDR2 YSLEER.

This clonotype came up a few times. The gene calls are TRBV5-1 and TRBJ1-1; no clear D. Trimming took off 5 bases at V and 2 bases at J, with 13 bases between the two ends. This CDR3 is 14 amino acids long. Per the germline V gene, CDR1 is SGHRS and CDR2 is YFSETQ. CDR3 DNA: TGCGCCAGCAGAAACACGGTCACCAACACTGAAGCTTTCTTT. Translation: CASRNTVTNTEAFF. The full variable domain, its missing parts supplied by reference TRBV5-1 and TRBJ1-1, is KAGVTQTPRYLIKTRGQQVTLSCSPISGHRSVSWYQQTPGQGLQFLFEYFSETQRNKGNFPGRFSGRQFSNSRSEMNVSTLELGDSALYLCASRNTVTNTEAFFGQGTRLTVV.

V gene TRBV12-3 or TRBV12-4 combines with J gene TRBJ2-1; no clear D. The ends were cut back, 6 bases at V and 9 bases at J, with 18 bases in the middle. The CDR3 has 14 amino acids. The CDR3 sequence: CASSPGDGFSEQFF. The CDR3 DNA reads as TGTGCCAGCAGCCCCGGAGACGGGTTCAGTGAGCAGTTCTTC.

The gene calls are TRBV29-1 and TRBJ2-5, with 15 bases matching TRBD2. The germline V gene has CDR1 SQVTM and CDR2 ANQGSEA. The junction had 9 bases not matched to a gene; V was cut back by 5 bases and J by 5 bases. The CDR3 covers 16 residues. The CDR3 loop reads CSVHGTSGGPWETQYF. The CDR3 coding sequence is TGCAGCGTTCACGGGACTAGCGGGGGGCCGTGGGAGACCCAGTACTTC.

Only a few counts were recorded for this clonotype. The chain combines TRBV28 with TRBJ1-1; unclear D gene. V was shortened by 10 bases and J by 0 bases, with 24 bases between the two germline ends. The CDR3 sequence is 17 residues long. Per germline, CDR1 MDHEN and CDR2 SYDVKM. The CDR3 loop is CATNTDAGPFVNTEAFF. CDR3 DNA: TGTGCCACCAATACGGACGCGGGTCCCTTCGTGAACACTGAAGCTTTCTTT.

The chain links TRBV7-9 to TRBJ2-7; D is uncertain. Germline CDR1 is SEHNR and CDR2 is FQNEAQ (reference sequence). Trimming left V 1 base short and J 3 bases short, with 7 bases between. The CDR3 runs 13 residues. The CDR3 protein is CASSLDGFYEQYV. CDR3 nucleotides: TGTGCCAGCAGCTTAGACGGCTTCTACGAGCAGTACGTC.

This chain links TRBV7-9 with TRBJ2-3, with D uncertain. The V end lost 5 bases, the J end lost 2 bases, and 8 bases lay between the germline ends. Germline lookup yields CDR1 SEHNR and CDR2 FQNEAQ (reference sequence). The CDR3 has 13 residues. The CDR3 DNA reads TGTGCCAGCAGCGCACCGAACACAGATACGCAGTATTTT. Translated: CASSAPNTDTQYF.

This clonotype was seen once. The chain recombines TRBV10-1 with TRBJ2-1, with D possibly matching TRBD2 (5 bases). The V gene's germline CDR1 is WNHNN and CDR2 SYGVQD (reference sequence). Between the trimmed V and J ends, which lost 0 bases and 7 bases, there was a span of 10 bases. This CDR3 region has 14 residues. CDR3 coding DNA: TGCGCCAGCAGTGAGTCCTCAGGCGGGAATGAGCAGTTCTTC. It specifies CASSESSGGNEQFF.

The genes are TRBV11-2 and TRBJ2-7; 7 bases are a match to TRBD2. The V and J ends lost 5 bases and 5 bases, in that order; junction bases with no gene match: 6. Germline CDR1 reads SGHAT; CDR2 reads FQNNGV. The CDR3 sequence is 13 residues long. CDR3 region: CASSTLGGNEQYV. The CDR3 region has the DNA TGTGCCAGCAGCACCCTGGGGGGGAACGAGCAGTACGTC.

This clonotype was recorded at least ten times. The rearrangement links TRBV5-1 to TRBJ2-1; the match to TRBD2 covers 8 bases. This CDR3 contains 15 residues. The junction had 3 bases not matched to a gene; V was cut back by 0 bases and J by 4 bases. CDR1 is SGHRS and CDR2 is YFSETQ in the germline V gene. The CDR3, as DNA: TGCGCCAGCAGCTTGGAGCGGGGGCCTTACAATGAGCAGTTCTTC. Translation: CASSLERGPYNEQFF.

In its sample, this clonotype was seen a few times. The chain couples TRBV7-2 to TRBJ2-3; 9 bases match TRBD2. The CDR3 runs to 15 residues. V lost 5 bases, J lost 3 bases, and 6 bases stayed unmatched. Germline loops: CDR1 SGHTA, CDR2 FQGNSA. The CDR3 protein is CASSMPGLATDTQYF. For the CDR3, the DNA is TGTGCCAGCAGCATGCCGGGACTAGCAACAGATACGCAGTATTTT. Looking up the rest from reference TRBV7-2 and TRBJ2-3 gives the full variable domain: GAGVSQSPSNKVTEKGKDVELRCDPISGHTALYWYRQSLGQGLEFLIYFQGNSAPDKSGLPSDRFSAERTGGSVSTLTIQRTQQEDSAVYLCASSMPGLATDTQYFGPGTRLTVL.

This chain links TRBV5-1 with TRBJ1-1, with a possible D match to TRBD1 (5 bases). From germline, CDR1 is SGHRS and CDR2 YFSETQ. CDR3 length: 14 residues. V lost 3 bases and J lost 1, with 10 bases in between. The CDR3 reads CASSSGLTNTEAFF. The CDR3 DNA sequence: TGCGCCAGCAGCTCGGGACTTACGAACACTGAAGCTTTCTTT.

This clonotype was seen a handful of times. This chain joins TRBV5-6 and TRBJ2-2; a weak D match, TRBD1 (5 bases). The ends were cut back, 2 bases at V and 1 base at J, with 15 bases in the middle. The CDR3 totals 17 residues. Germline V lookup: CDR1 SGHDT, CDR2 YYEEEE. The chain's CDR3 is CASSFMAGIRNTGELFF. In DNA form, the CDR3 reads TGTGCCAGCAGCTTTATGGCAGGGATTCGGAACACCGGGGAGCTGTTTTTT.